Listed here are 12 T cell receptor beta chains from one sample, sequenced in a study of cytomegalovirus exposure and HLA in healthy donors. With 60 Vbeta and 13 Jbeta primers, the PCR was carried out. Libraries were prepared by immunoSEQ multiplex PCR; TCRdb keeps only in-frame clonotypes and omits some of them. The table includes 250,000 to 350,000 clones, about four fifths detected once. The material sequenced was PBMCs. The receptors originated from a girl aged 2 to 10 in good health and CMV-seronegative.

The rearrangement links TRBV6-1 to TRBJ2-7, with 12 positions matching TRBD2. In germline, CDR1 is MNHNS, CDR2 SASEGT. The CDR3 totals 15 residues. V gave up 3 bases and J gave up 1 base; unmatched junction bases: 1. The CDR3, as DNA: TGTGCCAGCAGTGATACTAGCGGGAGGTCCTACGAGCAGTACTTC. It codes for CASSDTSGRSYEQYF.

The chain couples TRBV13 to TRBJ1-1; the match to TRBD1 covers 10 bases. CDR1 and CDR2 from the germline V gene are PRHDT and FYEKMQ (reference sequence). The CDR3 is made up of 14 amino acids. J was trimmed by 7 bases and V by 5 bases; bases with no gene match: 7. CDR3 in DNA: TGTGCCAGCAGCCCGGGACAGGGGAATCTTGAAGCTTTCTTT. Translation gives CASSPGQGNLEAFF.

This clone was seen just once. J is TRBJ2-7 and V is TRBV6-5, with 7 bases lining up with TRBD1. V shed 0 bases and J 5 bases; nucleotides not matched to a gene: 7. CDR1 MNHEY and CDR2 SVGAGI come from the germline V gene. The CDR3 consists of 15 residues. CDR3 in amino acids: CASSYSSDRVHEQYF. CDR3 DNA sequence: TGTGCCAGCAGTTACTCCTCAGACAGGGTCCACGAGCAGTACTTC.

This clone has a handful of counts. The chain recombines TRBV7-2 with TRBJ2-5, with 7 bases that match TRBD1. J lost 7 bases, V lost 5 bases, and 10 bases had no gene match. Germline CDR1 SGHTA, CDR2 FQGNSA. The CDR3 has 14 amino acids. The CDR3 region has the DNA TGTGCCAGCAGCCCATCGGACAGGCCAAGGACCCAGTACTTC. This translates into CASSPSDRPRTQYF.

Only a few counts were recorded for this clone. This chain joins TRBV6-4 and TRBJ2-7; 11 bases align to TRBD2. This CDR3 comprises 17 residues. The germline V gene has CDR1 MRHNA and CDR2 SNTAGT. Trimming removed 6 bases from V and 2 bases from J; junction bases left unmatched: 12. CDR3 loop: CASSRQSSGGTPYEQYF. The CDR3 nucleotides are TGTGCCAGCAGCCGACAGTCTAGCGGGGGGACCCCCTACGAGCAGTACTTC.

V usage is TRBV21-1 and J usage is TRBJ1-4. TRBV21-1 is classified as a pseudogene. The CDR3 has 9 amino acids. The CDR3 DNA sequence: TGTGCCGGGGGACTTAAACTGTTTTTT. Amino acids: CAGGLKLFF.

CDR3 nucleotide sequence: TGTGCCAGTAGTATTGGTGGCCCGGGGGAGCAGTACTTC. As protein: CASSIGGPGEQYF. The chain uses TRBV19 and TRBJ2-7; D might be TRBD2 (5 bases). The CDR3 extends over 13 amino acids. The germline CDR1 and CDR2 sequences are LNHDA and SQIVND (reference sequence). V lost 3 bases and J lost 7, with 13 bases in between.

This clone was observed a handful of times. CDR3 protein: CASSRDREETQYF. CDR3 bases: TGTGCCAGCAGCCGGGACAGGGAAGAGACCCAGTACTTC. The V and J genes are TRBV7-3 and TRBJ2-5, with 9 bases matching TRBD1. CDR1 is SGHTA and CDR2 is FQGTGA in the germline V gene. The CDR3 is 13 residues long. Trimming removed 5 bases from V and 3 bases from J; junction bases left unmatched: 1.

The V and J genes are TRBV10-1 and TRBJ2-3, with 7 positions matching TRBD2. Germline trimming cut 8 bases from V and 5 bases from J; bases unmatched to any gene: 13. The CDR3 spans 15 residues. Germline CDR1 reads WNHNN; CDR2 reads SYGVQD (reference sequence). CDR3 region: CASSNERGVRDTQYF. CDR3 in DNA: TGCGCCAGCTCGAATGAGCGGGGAGTGAGAGATACGCAGTATTTT.

This clone turned up a few times. The rearrangement uses TRBV28 and TRBJ2-1; 12 bases map to TRBD2. The CDR3 sequence is 13 residues long. From germline, CDR1 is MDHEN and CDR2 SYDVKM. The V gene end was trimmed by 9 bases and the J gene end by 5 bases; junction bases not matched to a gene: 2. CDR3 amino acids: CASRLAGDNEQFF. DNA for the CDR3: TGTGCCAGTCGACTAGCGGGGGACAATGAGCAGTTCTTC.

J is TRBJ2-1 and V is TRBV9, with D perhaps matching TRBD1 (5 bases). CDR1 SGDLS and CDR2 YYNGEE come from the germline V gene. Trimming shortened V by 3 bases and J by 9 bases, and 7 bases separated the two germline ends. There are 11 residues in the CDR3. CDR3 sequence: CASSDRTEQFF. In DNA, the CDR3 is TGTGCCAGCAGCGACAGGACTGAGCAGTTCTTC.

The J gene is TRBJ2-5, the V gene TRBV27; no definite D call. The CDR3 covers 13 residues. CDR1 is MNHEY and CDR2 is SMNVEV in the germline V gene (reference sequence). Trimming took 6 bases from V and 3 from J, leaving 11 bases between them. The CDR3 region is CASRLPTEETQYF. The CDR3 DNA sequence: TGTGCCAGCAGATTACCAACAGAAGAGACCCAGTACTTC.